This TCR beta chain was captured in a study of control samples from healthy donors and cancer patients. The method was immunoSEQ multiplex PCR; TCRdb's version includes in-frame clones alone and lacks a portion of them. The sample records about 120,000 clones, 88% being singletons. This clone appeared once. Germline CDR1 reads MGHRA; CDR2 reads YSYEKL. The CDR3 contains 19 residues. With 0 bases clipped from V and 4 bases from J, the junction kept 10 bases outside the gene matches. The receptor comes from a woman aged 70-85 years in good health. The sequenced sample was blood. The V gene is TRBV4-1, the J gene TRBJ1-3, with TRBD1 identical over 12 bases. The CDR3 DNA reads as TGCGCCAGCAGCCAAGACCCGGGACAGGGGGCCTCTCTGGGAAACACCATATATTTT. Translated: CASSQDPGQGASLGNTIYF.